This note documents a single T cell receptor (beta chain) sequence. Produced via immunoSEQ multiplex PCR; TCRdb's table is partial and in-frame only. The table shows fewer than 200,000 clones, with around four fifths occurring only once. The sample is drawn from a study of blood T cell repertoires in COVID-19. This CDR3 region has 14 residues. The germline CDR1 and CDR2 sequences are SGHRS and YFSETQ. The V end lost 0 bases, the J end lost 5 bases, and 11 bases lay between the germline ends. The chain couples TRBV5-1 to TRBJ2-5; maybe TRBD2 (5 bases). Sequences were obtained from PBMCs or T cells enriched from blood (not recorded which). This TCR came from a woman in her fifties or sixties who had recovered from COVID-19. This chain's CDR3 is CASSLGRMGETQYF. The CDR3 region has the DNA TGCGCCAGCAGCTTGGGGAGGATGGGGGAGACCCAGTACTTC. Combining the CDR3 with reference TRBV5-1 and TRBJ2-5 gives the whole variable domain KAGVTQTPRYLIKTRGQQVTLSCSPISGHRSVSWYQQTPGQGLQFLFEYFSETQRNKGNFPGRFSGRQFSNSRSEMNVSTLELGDSALYLCASSLGRMGETQYFGPGTRLLVL.